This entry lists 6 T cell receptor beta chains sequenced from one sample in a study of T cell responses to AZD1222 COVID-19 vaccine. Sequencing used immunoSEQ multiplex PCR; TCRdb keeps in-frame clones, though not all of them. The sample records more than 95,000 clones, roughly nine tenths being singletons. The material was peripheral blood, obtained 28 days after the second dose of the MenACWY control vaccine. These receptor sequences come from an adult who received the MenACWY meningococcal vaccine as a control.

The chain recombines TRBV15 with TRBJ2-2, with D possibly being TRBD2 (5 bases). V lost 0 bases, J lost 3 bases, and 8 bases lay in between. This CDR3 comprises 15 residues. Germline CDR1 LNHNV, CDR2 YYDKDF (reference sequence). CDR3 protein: CATSRDRGYTGELFF. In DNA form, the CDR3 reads TGTGCCACCAGCAGAGATCGGGGATACACCGGGGAGCTGTTTTTT.

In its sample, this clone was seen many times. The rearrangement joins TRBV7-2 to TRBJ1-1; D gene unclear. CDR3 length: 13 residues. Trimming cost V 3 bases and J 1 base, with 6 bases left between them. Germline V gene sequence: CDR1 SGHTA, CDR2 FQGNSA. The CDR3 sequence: CASSFNRNTEAFF. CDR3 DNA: TGTGCCAGCAGCTTCAATAGGAACACTGAAGCTTTCTTT. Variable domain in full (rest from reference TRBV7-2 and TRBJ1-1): GAGVSQSPSNKVTEKGKDVELRCDPISGHTALYWYRQSLGQGLEFLIYFQGNSAPDKSGLPSDRFSAERTGGSVSTLTIQRTQQEDSAVYLCASSFNRNTEAFFGQGTRLTVV.

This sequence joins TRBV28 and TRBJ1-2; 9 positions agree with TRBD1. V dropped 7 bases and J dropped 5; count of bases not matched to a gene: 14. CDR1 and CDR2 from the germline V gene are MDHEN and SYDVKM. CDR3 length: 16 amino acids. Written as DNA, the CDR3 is TGTGCCAGCACCCTCCCCGGGGGACAGGGCACATATGGCTACACCTTC. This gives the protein CASTLPGGQGTYGYTF.

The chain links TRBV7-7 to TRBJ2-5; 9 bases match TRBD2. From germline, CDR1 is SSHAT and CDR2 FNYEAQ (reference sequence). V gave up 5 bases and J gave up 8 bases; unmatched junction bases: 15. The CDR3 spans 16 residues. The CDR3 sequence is CASSPRDSGGFGTQYF. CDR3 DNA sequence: TGTGCCAGCAGCCCCCGGGATAGCGGGGGATTCGGAACCCAGTACTTC.

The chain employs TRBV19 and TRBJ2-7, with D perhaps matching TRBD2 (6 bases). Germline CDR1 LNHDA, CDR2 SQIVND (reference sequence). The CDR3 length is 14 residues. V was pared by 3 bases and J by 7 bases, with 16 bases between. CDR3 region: CASSIGGPTTEQYF. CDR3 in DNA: TGTGCCAGTAGTATCGGGGGACCCACTACGGAGCAGTACTTC.

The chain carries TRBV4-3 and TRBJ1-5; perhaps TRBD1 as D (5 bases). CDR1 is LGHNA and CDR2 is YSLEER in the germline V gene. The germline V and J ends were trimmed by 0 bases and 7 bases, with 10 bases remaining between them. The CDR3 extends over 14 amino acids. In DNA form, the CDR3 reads TGCGCCAGCAGCCAAGACAGGGATCGGCAGCCCCAGCATTTT. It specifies CASSQDRDRQPQHF.